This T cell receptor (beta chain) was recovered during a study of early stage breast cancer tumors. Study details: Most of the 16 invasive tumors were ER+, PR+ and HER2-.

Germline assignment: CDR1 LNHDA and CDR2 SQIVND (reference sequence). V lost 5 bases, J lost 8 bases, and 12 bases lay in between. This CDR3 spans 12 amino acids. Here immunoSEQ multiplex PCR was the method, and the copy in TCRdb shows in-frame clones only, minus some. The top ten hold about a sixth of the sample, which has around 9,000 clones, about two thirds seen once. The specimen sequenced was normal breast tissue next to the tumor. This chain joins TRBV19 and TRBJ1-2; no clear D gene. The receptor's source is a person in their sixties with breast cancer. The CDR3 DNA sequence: TGTGCCAGTAGTCCCCGGACTCAAGGCTACACCTTC. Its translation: CASSPRTQGYTF.